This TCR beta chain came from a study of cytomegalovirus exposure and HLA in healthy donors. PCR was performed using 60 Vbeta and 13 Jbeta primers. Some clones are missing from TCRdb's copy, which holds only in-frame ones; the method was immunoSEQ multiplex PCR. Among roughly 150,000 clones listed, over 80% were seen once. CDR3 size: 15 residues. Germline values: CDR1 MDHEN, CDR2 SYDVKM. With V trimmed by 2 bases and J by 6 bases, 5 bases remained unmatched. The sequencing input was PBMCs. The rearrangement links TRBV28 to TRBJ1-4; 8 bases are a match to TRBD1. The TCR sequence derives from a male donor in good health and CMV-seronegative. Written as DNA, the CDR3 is TGTGCCAGCAGTTTAGGGCCAGGGGGCTATGAAAAACTGTTTTTT. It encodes CASSLGPGGYEKLFF.